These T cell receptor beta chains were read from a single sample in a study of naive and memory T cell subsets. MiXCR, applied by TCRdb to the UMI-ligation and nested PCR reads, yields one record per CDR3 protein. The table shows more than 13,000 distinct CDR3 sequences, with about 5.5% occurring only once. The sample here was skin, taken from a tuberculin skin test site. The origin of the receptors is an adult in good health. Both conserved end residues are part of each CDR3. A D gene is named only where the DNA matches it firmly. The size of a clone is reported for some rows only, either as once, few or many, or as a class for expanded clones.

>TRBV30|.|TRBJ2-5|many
CAWSVKGPLSKETQYF
TGTGCCTGGAGTGTAAAAGGCCCACTTTCCAAAGAGACCCAGTACTTC
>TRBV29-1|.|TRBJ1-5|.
CSVGNRPFNQPQHF
TGCAGCGTTGGCAACAGGCCTTTTAATCAGCCCCAGCATTTT
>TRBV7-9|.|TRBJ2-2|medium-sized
CASSLGPLNTGELFF
TGTGCCAGCAGCTTGGGACCCCTGAACACCGGGGAGCTGTTTTTT
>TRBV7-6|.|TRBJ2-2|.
CASSLAQGLQANTGELFF
TGTGCCAGCAGCTTAGCGCAAGGGCTCCAAGCGAACACCGGGGAGCTGTTTTTT
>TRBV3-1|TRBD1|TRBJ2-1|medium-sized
CASSQLLSGTVIVNEQFF
TGTGCCAGCAGCCAACTTTTATCCGGGACAGTCATCGTCAATGAGCAGTTCTTC
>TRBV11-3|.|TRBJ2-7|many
CASSSKGPPSEQYF
TGTGCCAGCAGCTCCAAGGGACCGCCCAGCGAGCAGTACTTC
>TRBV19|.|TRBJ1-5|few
CASSMESYSNQPQHF
TGTGCCAGTAGTATGGAAAGCTATAGCAATCAGCCCCAGCATTTT
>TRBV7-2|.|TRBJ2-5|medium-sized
CASSGPGTPETQYF
TGTGCCAGCAGCGGACCCGGGACACCGGAGACCCAGTACTTC
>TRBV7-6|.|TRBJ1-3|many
CASSLYSTARTSGNTIYF
TGTGCCAGCAGCTTATATTCCACGGCACGGACCTCTGGAAACACCATATATTTT
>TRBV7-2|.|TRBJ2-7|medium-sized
CASSLDGGPYEQYF
TGTGCCAGCAGCCTAGACGGGGGGCCCTACGAGCAGTACTTC
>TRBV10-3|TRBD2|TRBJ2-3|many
CAIMDGSGGLDTQYF
TGTGCCATCATGGACGGTAGCGGGGGACTAGATACGCAGTATTTT
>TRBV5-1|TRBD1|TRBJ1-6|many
CASSEGQGAATLHF
TGCGCCAGCAGCGAAGGACAGGGGGCAGCAACCCTCCACTTT
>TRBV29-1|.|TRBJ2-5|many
CSAKQGRETQYF
TGCAGCGCCAAACAGGGACGAGAGACCCAGTACTTC
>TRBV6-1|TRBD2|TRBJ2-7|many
CASSEKGDGGGEQYF
TGTGCCAGCAGTGAAAAGGGTGACGGCGGGGGCGAGCAGTACTTC
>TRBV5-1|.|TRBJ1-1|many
CASSSSAGTLFEAFF
TGCGCCAGCAGTTCCTCCGCAGGGACTCTCTTTGAAGCTTTCTTT
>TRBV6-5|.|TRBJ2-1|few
CASSFLMADEQFF
TGTGCCAGCAGTTTCCTTATGGCGGATGAGCAGTTCTTC
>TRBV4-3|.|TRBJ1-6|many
CASSPCGGSCSYNSPLHF
TGCGCCAGCAGCCCTTGCGGGGGGTCTTGCTCCTATAATTCACCCCTCCACTTT
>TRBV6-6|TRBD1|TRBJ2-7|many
CASSSRGSGEQYF
TGTGCCAGCAGTTCCAGGGGGTCGGGCGAGCAGTACTTC
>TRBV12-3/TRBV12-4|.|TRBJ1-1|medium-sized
CASSLGSPMVEAFF
TGTGCCAGCAGTTTAGGTTCGCCAATGGTCGAAGCTTTCTTT
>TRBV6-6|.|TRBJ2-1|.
CASTFGQEQFF
TGTGCCAGCACCTTTGGACAGGAGCAGTTCTTC
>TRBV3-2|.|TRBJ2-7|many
CASSQDDYRSINIRQEQYF
TGTGCCAGCAGCCAAGACGATTACAGGAGCATCAACATTCGTCAAGAGCAGTACTTC
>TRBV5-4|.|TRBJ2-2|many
CASSLAGGVGGELFF
TGTGCCAGCAGCTTGGCCGGAGGGGTCGGCGGGGAGCTGTTTTTT
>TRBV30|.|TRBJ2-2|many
CAWTEGSYAGELFF
TGTGCCTGGACCGAGGGGTCTTATGCCGGGGAGCTGTTTTTT
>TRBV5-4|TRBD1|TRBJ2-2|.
CASRHGQGRNTGELFF
TGTGCCAGCAGGCACGGACAGGGCAGGAACACCGGGGAGCTGTTTTTT
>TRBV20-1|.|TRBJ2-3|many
CSARDGGISTDTQYF
TGCAGTGCTAGAGACGGGGGTATCAGTACAGATACGCAGTATTTT
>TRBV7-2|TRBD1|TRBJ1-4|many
CASSLLRGQGVNEKLFF
TGTGCCAGCAGCCTACTACGGGGCCAGGGGGTTAATGAAAAACTGTTTTTT
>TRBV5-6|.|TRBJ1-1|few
CASSFTGIEAFF
TGTGCCAGCAGCTTTACAGGAATTGAAGCTTTCTTT
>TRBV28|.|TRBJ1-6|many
CASSLSAENSPLHF
TGTGCCAGCAGTTTATCGGCAGAAAATTCACCCCTCCACTTT
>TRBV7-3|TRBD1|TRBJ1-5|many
CASSWRQGKDQPQHF
TGTGCCAGCAGCTGGCGACAGGGCAAAGATCAGCCCCAGCATTTT
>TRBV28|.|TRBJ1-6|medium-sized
CASSFRTGFNSPLHF
TGTGCCAGCAGTTTTAGGACGGGATTTAATTCACCCCTCCACTTT
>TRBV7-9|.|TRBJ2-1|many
CASSLRGNRANEQFF
TGTGCCAGCAGCTTACGGGGGAATCGGGCCAATGAGCAGTTCTTC
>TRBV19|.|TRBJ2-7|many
CASHPGSGWDEQYF
TGTGCCAGTCATCCGGGCTCCGGGTGGGACGAGCAGTACTTC
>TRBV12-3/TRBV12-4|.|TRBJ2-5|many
CASSFYAETQYF
TGTGCCAGCAGTTTTTACGCGGAGACCCAGTACTTC
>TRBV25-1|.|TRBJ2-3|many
CASSVTDTQYF
TGTGCCAGCAGTGTGACAGATACGCAGTATTTT
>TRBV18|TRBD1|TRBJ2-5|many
CASSQGQQETQYF
TGTGCCAGCTCACAGGGACAGCAAGAGACCCAGTACTTC
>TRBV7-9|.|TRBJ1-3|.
CASSHGRETSGNTIYF
TGTGCCAGCAGCCATGGACGGGAAACCTCTGGAAACACCATATATTTT
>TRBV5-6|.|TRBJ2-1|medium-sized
CASSLVSGYNEQFF
TGTGCCAGCAGCTTGGTATCCGGGTACAATGAGCAGTTCTTC
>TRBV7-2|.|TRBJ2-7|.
CASSLQGTEQYF
TGTGCCAGCAGCTTACAGGGGACCGAGCAGTACTTC
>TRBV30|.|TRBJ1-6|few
CAWRDNSPLHF
TGTGCCTGGAGGGATAATTCACCCCTCCACTTT
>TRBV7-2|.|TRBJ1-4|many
CASSAFPGSTNEKLFF
TGTGCCAGCAGCGCATTCCCTGGTTCAACTAATGAAAAACTGTTTTTT
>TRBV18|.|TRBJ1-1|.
CASSPGIPEAFF
TGTGCCAGCTCACCGGGGATCCCTGAAGCTTTCTTT
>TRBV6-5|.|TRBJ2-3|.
CASSPPVTDTQYF
TGTGCCAGCAGCCCACCGGTCACAGATACGCAGTATTTT
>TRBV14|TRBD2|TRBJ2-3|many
CASSKDYRGETQYF
TGTGCCAGCAGCAAAGATTATCGGGGGGAAACGCAGTATTTT
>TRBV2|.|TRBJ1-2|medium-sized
CASSPGQDDYGYTF
TGTGCCAGCAGTCCGGGACAAGACGACTATGGCTACACCTTC
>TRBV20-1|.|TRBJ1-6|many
CSATPGRTISYNSPLHF
TGCAGTGCCACACCGGGACGCACGATAAGTTATAATTCACCCCTCCACTTT
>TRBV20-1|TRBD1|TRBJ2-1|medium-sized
CSARSETGTGIQFF
TGCAGTGCTAGATCCGAAACCGGGACAGGGATACAGTTCTTC